This TCR beta chain was recovered during a study of blood T cell repertoires in COVID-19. Study overall: Collection of acute and convalescent COVID-19 samples took place in the United States, Italy and Spain. PBMCs, B-cell-depleted T cells, or T cells provided the cDNA or gDNA that made up the material.

Per the original methods: Estimates of nucleated cell counts were drawn from the amplification of reference gene primers. Data came from immunoSEQ multiplex PCR; TCRdb stores just in-frame clones and leaves some out. V and J calls and clone size come straight from that table; D and trimming were deduced from the DNA. The sample yields 130,000 or so clones, roughly 83% seen once. Per the germline V gene, CDR1 is SQVTM and CDR2 is ANQGSEA. V gave up 1 base and J gave up 5 bases, with 11 bases separating them. CDR3 length: 13 amino acids. This clone was observed once. The clonotype originates from a man aged 60 to 69 with acute or convalescent COVID-19. Sample: peripheral blood. This chain connects TRBV29-1 to TRBJ1-2, with no clear D. CDR3 residues: CSVEGGQRYGYTF. DNA of the CDR3: TGCAGCGTTGAAGGAGGGCAGAGATATGGCTACACCTTC.